A single sample gave rise to the 13 T cell receptor beta chains below, sequenced in a study of shared clonotypes between healthy human individuals. This table comes from immunoSEQ multiplex PCR, and its TCRdb copy is limited to in-frame clones, with some not included. The sample has fewer than 2.5 million clones; 80% to 95% are singletons. The sample consisted of naive CD4+ T cells from PBMCs. The subset is: CD45RA+ positively selected. The origin of the receptors is a man between 18 and 35 years old in good health. Some clones in this sample may be carry-over from other donors' samples.

A single count supports this clone. The chain combines TRBV30 with TRBJ2-1; D is perhaps TRBD2 (5 bases). Trimming took off 4 bases at V and 8 bases at J, with 15 bases between the two ends. Looked up from germline, CDR1 is GTSNPN and CDR2 is SVGIG (reference sequence). The length of the CDR3 is 13 residues. The CDR3 coding sequence is TGTGCCTGGAATCCGGGATTTGGCGATGAGCAGTTCTTC. Encoded protein: CAWNPGFGDEQFF.

This CDR3 reads CASSLTGTPATQYF. In DNA, the CDR3 is TGTGCCAGCAGCTTGACCGGGACCCCCGCCACCCAGTACTTC. V and J are TRBV7-9 and TRBJ2-5; TRBD1 or TRBD2 may be the D gene (5 bases each). Germline V gene lookup returns CDR1 SEHNR and CDR2 FQNEAQ (reference sequence). The CDR3 is 14 residues long. Trimming took off 3 bases at V and 8 bases at J, with 16 bases between the two ends.

About this clone itself: An end of the junction differs from the germline gene, which may be a read error. Other DNA sequences in this sample translate to the same CDR3. This chain joins TRBV5-1 and TRBJ2-7; 8 bases fit TRBD2. Germline-derived CDR1 and CDR2 are SGHRS and YFSETQ. The CDR3 has 15 residues. The CDR3 protein is CASSLDSGTVYEQYF. CDR3 nucleotide sequence: TGCGCCAGCAGCTTGGATAGCGGGACGGTGTACGAGCAGTACTTT.

V and J are TRBV6-5 and TRBJ2-3, with 10 bases matching TRBD1. CDR1 MNHEY and CDR2 SVGAGI come from the germline V gene. The CDR3 is made up of 15 amino acids. With 5 bases clipped from V and 3 bases from J, the junction kept 5 bases outside the gene matches. CDR3 nucleotides: TGTGCCAGCAGTCGACAGGGGGCGAGGACAGATACGCAGTATTTT. Its translation is CASSRQGARTDTQYF.

This clone was seen just once. This chain uses TRBV11-3 with TRBJ2-1; D perhaps matches TRBD1 (5 bases). Per the germline V gene, CDR1 is SGHNT and CDR2 is YENEEA. This CDR3 has 17 residues. The V end lost 4 bases, the J end lost 0 bases, and 16 bases lay between the germline ends. The CDR3 DNA sequence: TGTGCCAGCAGCTGGGGCGGTGCCCGGAGCTCCTACAATGAGCAGTTCTTC. Translating it yields CASSWGGARSSYNEQFF.

This chain connects TRBV4-2 to TRBJ2-7; maybe TRBD1 (5 bases). CDR1 is LGHNA, CDR2 YNFKEQ, per germline. V was shortened by 3 bases and J by 0 bases, with 15 bases between the two germline ends. The CDR3 covers 16 residues. As DNA, the CDR3 is TGTGCCAGCAGCCAGGGCAGACAGTCAAGCTCCTACGAGCAGTACTTC. Translated, it gives CASSQGRQSSSYEQYF.

The V gene is TRBV4-1, the J gene TRBJ1-5, with D possibly being TRBD1 (6 bases). CDR3 size: 16 residues. Germline-derived CDR1 and CDR2 are MGHRA and YSYEKL. V was trimmed by 0 bases and J by 4 bases, leaving 13 bases between them. The CDR3 region has the DNA TGCGCCAGCAGCCAAGAGAAGGCTACAGGGAATCAGCCCCAGCATTTT. Its protein is CASSQEKATGNQPQHF.

The CDR3 sequence is CASSQAVQPNTEAFF. In nucleotides, the CDR3 is TGCGCCAGCAGCCAAGCTGTCCAGCCGAACACTGAAGCTTTCTTT. The rearrangement joins TRBV4-1 to TRBJ1-1; unclear D gene. V lost 1 base, J lost 1 base, and 10 bases lay in between. The CDR3 has 15 residues. In germline, CDR1 is MGHRA, CDR2 YSYEKL.

This clone was seen a single time. This chain links TRBV5-1 with TRBJ1-4; TRBD1 is a possible D gene (5 bases). Germline CDR1 is SGHRS and CDR2 is YFSETQ. Between the trimmed V and J ends, which lost 5 bases and 4 bases, there was a span of 12 bases. This CDR3 region has 14 residues. The CDR3, as DNA: TGCGCCAGCAGTCTGACAGCCGTTAATGAAAAACTGTTTTTT. Translation gives CASSLTAVNEKLFF.

The chain is built from TRBV28 and TRBJ2-6; possible D gene TRBD1, 5 bases. Germline assignment: CDR1 MDHEN and CDR2 SYDVKM. The CDR3 sequence is 15 residues long. V was shortened by 7 bases and J by 2 bases, with 12 bases between the two germline ends. CDR3 region: CASTQGAAGANVLTF. CDR3 DNA: TGTGCCAGCACCCAGGGTGCTGCTGGGGCCAACGTCCTGACTTTC. The full variable domain, its missing parts supplied by reference TRBV28 and TRBJ2-6, is DVKVTQSSRYLVKRTGEKVFLECVQDMDHENMFWYRQDPGLGLRLIYFSYDVKMKEKGDIPEGYSVSREKKERFSLILESASTNQTSMYLCASTQGAAGANVLTFGAGSRLTVL.

The chain recombines TRBV9 with TRBJ2-2; 11 bases fit TRBD2. The V segment lost 2 bases and the J segment 4 bases; nucleotides outside the gene matches: 4. Germline values: CDR1 SGDLS, CDR2 YYNGEE. This CDR3 is 16 amino acids long. The CDR3 bases are TGTGCCAGCAGCGTGACCGGGACTAGCGGCACCGGGGAGCTGTTTTTT. Residues: CASSVTGTSGTGELFF.

The V gene is TRBV28, the J gene TRBJ1-5; 7 positions match TRBD1. V shed 5 bases, J shed 8 bases, and the junction held 9 bases outside the gene matches. Germline values: CDR1 MDHEN, CDR2 SYDVKM. The CDR3 sequence is 14 residues long. In DNA form, the CDR3 reads TGTGCCAGCAGTCCAGGACAGGCCCACGAGCCCCAGCATTTT. Its protein product is CASSPGQAHEPQHF.

The V call is TRBV19, the J call TRBJ2-3; D possibly corresponds to TRBD1 (6 bases). Germline V gene lookup returns CDR1 LNHDA and CDR2 SQIVND (reference sequence). Trimming left V 6 bases short and J 0 bases short, with 19 bases between. The CDR3 consists of 17 residues. CDR3 residues: CASSLRTDGSSTDTQYF. DNA of the CDR3: TGTGCCAGTAGCCTCCGGACAGACGGATCTAGCACAGATACGCAGTATTTT.